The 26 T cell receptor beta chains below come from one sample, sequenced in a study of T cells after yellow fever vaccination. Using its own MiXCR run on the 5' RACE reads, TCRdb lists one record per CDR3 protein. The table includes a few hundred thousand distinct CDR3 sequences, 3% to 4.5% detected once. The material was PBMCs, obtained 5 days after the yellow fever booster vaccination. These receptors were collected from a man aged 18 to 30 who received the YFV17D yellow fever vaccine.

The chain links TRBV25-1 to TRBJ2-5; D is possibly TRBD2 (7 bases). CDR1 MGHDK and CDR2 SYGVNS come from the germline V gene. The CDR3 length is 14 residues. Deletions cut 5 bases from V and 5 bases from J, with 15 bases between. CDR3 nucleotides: TGTGCCAGCAGTCCGGGGGGCCGGTCGGAGACCCAGTACTTC. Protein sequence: CASSPGGRSETQYF.

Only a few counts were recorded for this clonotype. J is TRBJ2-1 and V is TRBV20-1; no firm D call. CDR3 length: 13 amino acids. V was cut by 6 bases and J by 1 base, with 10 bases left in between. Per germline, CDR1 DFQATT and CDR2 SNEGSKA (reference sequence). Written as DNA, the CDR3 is TGCAGTGCGCTAACATTTTCCTACAATGAGCAGTTCTTC. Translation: CSALTFSYNEQFF.

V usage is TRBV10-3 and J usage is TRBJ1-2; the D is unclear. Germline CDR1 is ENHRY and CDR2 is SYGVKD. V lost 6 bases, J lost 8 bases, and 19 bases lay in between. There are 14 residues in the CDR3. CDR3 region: CAIRKLREEGGYTF. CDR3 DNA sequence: TGTGCCATCAGAAAGTTAAGGGAAGAGGGCGGCTACACCTTC.

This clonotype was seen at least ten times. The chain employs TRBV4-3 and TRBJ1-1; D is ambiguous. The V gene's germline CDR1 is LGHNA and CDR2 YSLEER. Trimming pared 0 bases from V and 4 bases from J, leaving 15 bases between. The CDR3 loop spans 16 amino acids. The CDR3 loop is CASSQDPILRSTEAFF. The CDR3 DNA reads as TGCGCCAGCAGCCAAGATCCGATCCTAAGGAGCACTGAAGCTTTCTTT.

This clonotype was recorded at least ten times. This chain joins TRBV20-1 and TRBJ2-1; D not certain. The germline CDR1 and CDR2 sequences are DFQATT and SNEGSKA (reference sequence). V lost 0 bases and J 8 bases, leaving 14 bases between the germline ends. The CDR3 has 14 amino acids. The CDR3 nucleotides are TGCAGTGCTAGAGACGTTGGACCTGTGGATGAGCAGTTCTTC. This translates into CSARDVGPVDEQFF.

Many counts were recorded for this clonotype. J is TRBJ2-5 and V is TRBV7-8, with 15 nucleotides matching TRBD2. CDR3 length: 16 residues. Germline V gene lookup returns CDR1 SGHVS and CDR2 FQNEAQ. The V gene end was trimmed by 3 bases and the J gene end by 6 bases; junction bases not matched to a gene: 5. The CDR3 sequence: CASSLGLAGGQKTQYF. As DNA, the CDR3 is TGTGCCAGCAGCTTGGGACTAGCGGGGGGTCAAAAGACCCAGTACTTC. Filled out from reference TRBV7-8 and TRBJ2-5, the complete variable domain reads GAGVSQSPRYKVAKRGQDVALRCDPISGHVSLFWYQQALGQGPEFLTYFQNEAQLDKSGLPSDRFFAERPEGSVSTLKIQRTQQEDSAVYLCASSLGLAGGQKTQYFGPGTRLLVL.

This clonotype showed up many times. DNA of the CDR3: TGTGCCAGCAGTTACTCTGATAATCAGCCCCAGCATTTT. This sequence encodes CASSYSDNQPQHF. This chain links TRBV6-5 with TRBJ1-5, with D unresolved. V lost 0 bases and J lost 4, with 4 bases in between. Per the germline V gene, CDR1 is MNHEY and CDR2 is SVGAGI. This CDR3 is built from 13 residues.

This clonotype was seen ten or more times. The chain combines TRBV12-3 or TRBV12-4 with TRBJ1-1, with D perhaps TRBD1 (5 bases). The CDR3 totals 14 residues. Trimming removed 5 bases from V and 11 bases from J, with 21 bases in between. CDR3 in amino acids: CASSHRGALFAAFF. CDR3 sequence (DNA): TGTGCCAGCAGTCATAGGGGAGCCCTCTTCGCGGCTTTCTTT.

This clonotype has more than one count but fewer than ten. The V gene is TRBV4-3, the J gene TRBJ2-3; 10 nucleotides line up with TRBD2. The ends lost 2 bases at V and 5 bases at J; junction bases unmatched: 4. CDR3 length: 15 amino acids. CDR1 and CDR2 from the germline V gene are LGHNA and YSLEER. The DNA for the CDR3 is TGCGCCAGCAGCCAAAGCGGGGGGGCGGAAGATACGCAGTATTTT. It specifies CASSQSGGAEDTQYF.

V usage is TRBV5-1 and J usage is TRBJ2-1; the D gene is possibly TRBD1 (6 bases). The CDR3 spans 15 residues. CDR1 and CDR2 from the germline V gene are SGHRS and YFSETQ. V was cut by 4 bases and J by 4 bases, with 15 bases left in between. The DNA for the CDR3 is TGCGCCAGCAGCGATAGGGGGAGTTCATACAATGAGCAGTTCTTC. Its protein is CASSDRGSSYNEQFF. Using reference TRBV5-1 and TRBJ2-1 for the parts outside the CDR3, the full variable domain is KAGVTQTPRYLIKTRGQQVTLSCSPISGHRSVSWYQQTPGQGLQFLFEYFSETQRNKGNFPGRFSGRQFSNSRSEMNVSTLELGDSALYLCASSDRGSSYNEQFFGPGTRLTVL.

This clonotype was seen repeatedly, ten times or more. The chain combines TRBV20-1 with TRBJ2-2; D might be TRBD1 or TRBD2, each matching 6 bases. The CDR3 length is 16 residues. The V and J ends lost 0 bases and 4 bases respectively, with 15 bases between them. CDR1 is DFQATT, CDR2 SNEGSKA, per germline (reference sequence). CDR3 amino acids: CSARDGGQGRTGELFF. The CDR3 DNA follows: TGCAGTGCTAGAGATGGGGGGCAGGGCCGCACCGGGGAGCTGTTTTTT.

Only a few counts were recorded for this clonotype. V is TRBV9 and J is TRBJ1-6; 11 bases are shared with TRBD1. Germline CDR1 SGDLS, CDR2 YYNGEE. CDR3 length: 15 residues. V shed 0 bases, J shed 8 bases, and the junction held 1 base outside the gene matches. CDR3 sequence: CASSVEDRGHSPLHF. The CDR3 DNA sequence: TGTGCCAGCAGCGTAGAGGACAGGGGGCATTCACCCCTCCACTTT.

The CDR3 reads CASSRPGTSGGGTDTQYF. The CDR3 DNA reads as TGTGCCAGCAGCCGACCCGGGACTAGCGGGGGGGGCACAGATACGCAGTATTTT. The J gene is TRBJ2-3, the V gene TRBV7-2; 16 bases match TRBD2. The CDR3 has 18 amino acids. Germline lookup yields CDR1 SGHTA and CDR2 FQGNSA. V shed 5 bases, J shed 1 base, and the junction held 6 bases outside the gene matches.

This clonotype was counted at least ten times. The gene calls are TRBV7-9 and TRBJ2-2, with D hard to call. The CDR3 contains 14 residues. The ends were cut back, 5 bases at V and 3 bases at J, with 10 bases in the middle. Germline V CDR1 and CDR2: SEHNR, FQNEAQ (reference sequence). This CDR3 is CASSPVLHTGELFF. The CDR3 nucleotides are TGTGCCAGCAGCCCAGTCCTTCACACCGGGGAGCTGTTTTTT.

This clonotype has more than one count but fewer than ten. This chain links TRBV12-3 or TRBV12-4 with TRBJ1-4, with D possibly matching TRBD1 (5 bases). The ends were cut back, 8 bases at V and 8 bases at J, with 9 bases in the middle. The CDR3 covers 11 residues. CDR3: CASGDREKLFF. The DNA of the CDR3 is TGTGCCAGCGGAGACAGAGAAAAACTGTTTTTT.

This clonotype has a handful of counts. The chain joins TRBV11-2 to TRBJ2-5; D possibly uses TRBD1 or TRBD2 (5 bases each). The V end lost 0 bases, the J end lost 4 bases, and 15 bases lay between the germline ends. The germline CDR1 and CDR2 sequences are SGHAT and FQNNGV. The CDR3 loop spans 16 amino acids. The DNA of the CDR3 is TGTGCCAGCAGCTTAGAGTGGCAGGGAGTAGGAGAGACCCAGTACTTC. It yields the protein CASSLEWQGVGETQYF. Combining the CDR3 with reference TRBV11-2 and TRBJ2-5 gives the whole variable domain EAGVAQSPRYKIIEKRQSVAFWCNPISGHATLYWYQQILGQGPKLLIQFQNNGVVDDSQLPKDRFSAERLKGVDSTLKIQPAKLEDSAVYLCASSLEWQGVGETQYFGPGTRLLVL.

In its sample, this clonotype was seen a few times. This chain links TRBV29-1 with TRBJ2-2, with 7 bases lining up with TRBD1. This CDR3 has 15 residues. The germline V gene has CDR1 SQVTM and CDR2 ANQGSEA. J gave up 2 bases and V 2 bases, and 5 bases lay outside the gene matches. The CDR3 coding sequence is TGCAGCGTTGAAACGGGACAGAGAAACACCGGGGAGCTGTTTTTT. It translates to CSVETGQRNTGELFF.

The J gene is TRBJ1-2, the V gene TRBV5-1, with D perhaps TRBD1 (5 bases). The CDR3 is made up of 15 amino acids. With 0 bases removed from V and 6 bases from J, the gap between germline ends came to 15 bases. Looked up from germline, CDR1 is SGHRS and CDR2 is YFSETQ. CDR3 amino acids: CASSLEVGAGHGYTF. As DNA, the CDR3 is TGCGCCAGCAGCTTGGAGGTCGGGGCTGGGCATGGCTACACCTTC.

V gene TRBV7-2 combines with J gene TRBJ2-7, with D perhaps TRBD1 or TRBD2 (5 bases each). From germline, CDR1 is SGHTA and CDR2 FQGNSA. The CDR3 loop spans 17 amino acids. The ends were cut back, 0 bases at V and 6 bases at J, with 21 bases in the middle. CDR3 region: CASSLAAGRAFVSEQYF. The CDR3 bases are TGTGCCAGCAGCTTAGCCGCGGGCAGGGCATTCGTTTCCGAGCAGTACTTC.

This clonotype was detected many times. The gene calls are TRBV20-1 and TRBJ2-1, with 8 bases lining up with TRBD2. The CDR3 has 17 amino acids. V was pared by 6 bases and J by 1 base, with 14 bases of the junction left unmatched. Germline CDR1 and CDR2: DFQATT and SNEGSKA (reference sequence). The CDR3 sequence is CSAKSGGGWVSYNEQFF. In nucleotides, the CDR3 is TGCAGTGCCAAAAGCGGGGGAGGTTGGGTTTCCTACAATGAGCAGTTCTTC.

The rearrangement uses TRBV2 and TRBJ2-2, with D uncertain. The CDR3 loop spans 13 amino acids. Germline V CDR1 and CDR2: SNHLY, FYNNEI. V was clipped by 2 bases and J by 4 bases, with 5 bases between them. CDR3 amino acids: CASSEFGTGELFF. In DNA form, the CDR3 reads TGTGCCAGCAGTGAATTTGGCACCGGGGAGCTGTTTTTT.

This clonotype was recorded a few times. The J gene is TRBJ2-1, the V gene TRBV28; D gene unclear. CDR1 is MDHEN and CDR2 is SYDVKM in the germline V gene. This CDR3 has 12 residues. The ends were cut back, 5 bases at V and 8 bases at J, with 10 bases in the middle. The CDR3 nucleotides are TGTGCCAGCAGTGATTGGTGGGATGAGCAGTTCTTC. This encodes CASSDWWDEQFF.

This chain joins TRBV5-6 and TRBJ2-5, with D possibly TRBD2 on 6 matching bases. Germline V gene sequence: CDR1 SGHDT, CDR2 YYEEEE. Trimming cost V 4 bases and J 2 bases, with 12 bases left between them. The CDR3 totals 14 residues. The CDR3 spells CASSIVGRQETQYF. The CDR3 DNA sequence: TGTGCCAGCAGCATAGTAGGGAGGCAAGAGACCCAGTACTTC.

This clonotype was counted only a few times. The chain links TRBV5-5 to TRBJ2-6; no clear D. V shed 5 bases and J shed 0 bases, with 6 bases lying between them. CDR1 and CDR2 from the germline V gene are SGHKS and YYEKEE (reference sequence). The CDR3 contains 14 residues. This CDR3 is CASRQSSGANVLTF. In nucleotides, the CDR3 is TGTGCCAGCAGGCAGAGCTCTGGGGCCAACGTCCTGACTTTC.

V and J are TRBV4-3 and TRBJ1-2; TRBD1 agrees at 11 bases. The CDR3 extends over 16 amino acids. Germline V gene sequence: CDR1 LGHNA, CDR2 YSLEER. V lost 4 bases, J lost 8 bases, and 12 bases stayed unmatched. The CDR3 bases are TGCGCCAGCAGCCGAGAGGGACAGGGGGATTCTTTCGGCTACACCTTC. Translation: CASSREGQGDSFGYTF.

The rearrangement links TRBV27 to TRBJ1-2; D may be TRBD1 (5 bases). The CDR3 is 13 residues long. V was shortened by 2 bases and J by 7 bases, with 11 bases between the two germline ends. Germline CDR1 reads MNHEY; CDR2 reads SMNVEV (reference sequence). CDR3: CASSLQAGGGYTF. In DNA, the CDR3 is TGTGCCAGCAGTTTACAGGCTGGGGGTGGCTACACCTTC.